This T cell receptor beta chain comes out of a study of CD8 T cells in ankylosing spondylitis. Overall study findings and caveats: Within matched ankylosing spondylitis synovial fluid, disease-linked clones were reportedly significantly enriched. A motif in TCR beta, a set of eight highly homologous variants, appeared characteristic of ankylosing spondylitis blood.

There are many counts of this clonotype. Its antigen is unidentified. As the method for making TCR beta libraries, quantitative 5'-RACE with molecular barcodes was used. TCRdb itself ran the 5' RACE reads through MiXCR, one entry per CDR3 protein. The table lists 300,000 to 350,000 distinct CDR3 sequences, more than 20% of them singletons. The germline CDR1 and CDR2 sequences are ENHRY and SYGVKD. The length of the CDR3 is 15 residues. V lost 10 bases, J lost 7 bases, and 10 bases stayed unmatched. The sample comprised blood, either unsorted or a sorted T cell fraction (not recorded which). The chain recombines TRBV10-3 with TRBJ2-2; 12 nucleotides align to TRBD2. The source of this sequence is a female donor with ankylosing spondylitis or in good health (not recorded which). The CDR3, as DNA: TGTGCCACCCGACGACTAGCGGGAGATAACGGGGAGCTGTTTTTT. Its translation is CATRRLAGDNGELFF.